Sequencing of this T cell receptor beta chain was carried out in a study of CD8 T cells in ankylosing spondylitis. As the method for making TCR beta libraries, quantitative 5'-RACE with molecular barcodes was used. A single record per CDR3 protein comes from TCRdb applying MiXCR to the 5' RACE reads. This sample yields a few hundred thousand distinct CDR3 sequences, of which around 20% are seen a single time; 10% to 15% belongs to the top ten. A note on this clonotype: The germline gene is not matched at one end of the junction; a read error may be the cause.

The specimen was blood, either unsorted or a sorted T cell fraction (not recorded which). The receptor comes from a male donor with ankylosing spondylitis or in good health (not recorded which).

CDR3: CASSSGLAGGGSYNEQFF. In DNA form, the CDR3 reads TGTGCTAGCAGCTCGGGACTAGCGGGGGGGGGATCCTACAATGAGCAGTTCTTC. V gene TRBV7-7 combines with J gene TRBJ2-1; 16 bases match TRBD2. The germline gives CDR1 SSHAT, CDR2 FNYEAQ (reference sequence). This CDR3 contains 18 residues.